The 32 T cell receptor beta chains below come from one sample, sequenced in a study of blood T cell repertoires in COVID-19. Repertoires were generated with immunoSEQ multiplex PCR, while TCRdb's copy carries only in-frame clones and drops some. The sample lists some 150,000 clones; approximately 85% were seen once. Material: peripheral blood. The receptor source for this set is a man between 40 and 49 years old who had recovered from COVID-19.

The gene calls are TRBV30 and TRBJ2-2; 7 positions agree with TRBD2. V lost 5 bases and J lost 2; bases outside the gene matches: 8. The CDR3 has 15 amino acids. The V gene's germline CDR1 is GTSNPN and CDR2 SVGIG (reference sequence). The CDR3 reads CAWGRGRANTGELFF. DNA for the CDR3: TGTGCCTGGGGCCGGGGGAGGGCCAACACCGGGGAGCTGTTTTTT.

The chain carries TRBV3-1 (or the pseudogene TRBV3-2) and TRBJ2-3, with D unclear. The CDR3 is 16 amino acids. Germline-derived CDR1 and CDR2 are LGHDT and YNNKEL (reference sequence). V was cut by 4 bases and J by 2 bases, with 16 bases left in between. CDR3: CASSPRRRSITDTQYF. In DNA form, the CDR3 reads TGTGCCAGCAGCCCAAGACGGAGAAGTATCACAGATACGCAGTATTTT.

In nucleotides, the CDR3 is TGTGCCAGCAGCCACAGGGGCCCCGCAGATACGCAGTATTTT. Residues: CASSHRGPADTQYF. The chain has TRBV14 and TRBJ2-3, with D tentatively TRBD1 (6 bases). Trimming stripped 3 bases from V and 4 bases from J, with 11 bases between. CDR1 is SGHDN and CDR2 is FVKESK in the germline V gene. This CDR3 contains 14 residues.

V gene TRBV29-1 combines with J gene TRBJ2-1, with TRBD2 matching 12 bases. CDR3 length: 13 amino acids. The V gene end was trimmed by 6 bases and the J gene end by 8 bases; junction bases not matched to a gene: 5. Germline V gene lookup returns CDR1 SQVTM and CDR2 ANQGSEA. The CDR3 sequence is CSVLAGGLYEQFF. The CDR3 bases are TGCAGCGTCCTAGCGGGGGGGCTATATGAGCAGTTCTTC.

The rearrangement links TRBV14 to TRBJ1-2, with unresolved D. Trimming shortened V by 3 bases and J by 4 bases, and 12 bases separated the two germline ends. The CDR3 totals 14 residues. Germline CDR1 and CDR2: SGHDN and FVKESK. The CDR3 DNA reads TGTGCCAGCAGCCACCTAAGGCGGTCCTATGGCTACACCTTC. Encoded protein: CASSHLRRSYGYTF. The full variable domain, completed using reference TRBV14 and TRBJ1-2, is EAGVTQFPSHSVIEKGQTVTLRCDPISGHDNLYWYRRVMGKEIKFLLHFVKESKQDESGMPNNRFLAERTGGTYSTLKVQPAELEDSGVYFCASSHLRRSYGYTFGSGTRLTVV.

This chain connects TRBV2 to TRBJ2-7; 7 bases line up with TRBD2. Germline CDR1 reads SNHLY; CDR2 reads FYNNEI. J gave up 6 bases and V 1 base, and 9 bases lay outside the gene matches. This CDR3 spans 15 amino acids. The CDR3: CASSEGGEGTREQYF. The DNA for the CDR3 is TGTGCCAGCAGTGAAGGTGGGGAGGGAACCCGCGAGCAGTACTTC.

V and J are TRBV6-4 and TRBJ2-1; TRBD2 matches at 10 bases. V trimming: 3 bases; J trimming: 4 bases; junction bases outside the gene matches: 3. The V gene's germline CDR1 is MRHNA and CDR2 SNTAGT. This CDR3 spans 15 amino acids. DNA of the CDR3: TGTGCCAGCAGTGAATCTAGCGGGAGATACAATGAGCAGTTCTTC. It is translated as CASSESSGRYNEQFF.

The gene calls are TRBV5-6 and TRBJ2-7, with TRBD2 matching 9 bases. The germline gives CDR1 SGHDT, CDR2 YYEEEE. CDR3 length equals 15 residues. With V trimmed by 4 bases and J by 2 bases, 7 bases remained unmatched. CDR3 in amino acids: CASSVQREATYEQYF. For the CDR3, the DNA is TGTGCCAGCAGCGTACAGCGGGAGGCCACCTACGAGCAGTACTTC.

The CDR3 reads CSATRGNEQFF. The DNA of the CDR3 is TGCAGTGCTACCCGGGGCAATGAGCAGTTCTTC. V usage is TRBV20-1 and J usage is TRBJ2-1; D may be TRBD2 (5 bases). Germline V gives CDR1 DFQATT, CDR2 SNEGSKA (reference sequence). Trimming left V 4 bases short and J 6 bases short, with 7 bases between. This CDR3 contains 11 residues.

The V gene is TRBV18, the J gene TRBJ2-7, with 7 bases lining up with TRBD1. Trimming at V came to 5 bases and at J to 2 bases, leaving 15 bases not matched to a gene. The germline gives CDR1 KGHSH, CDR2 LQKENI. The CDR3 length is 17 residues. The CDR3 region has the DNA TGTGCCAGCTCAACGACCGGGACAGATCGTCCCCCCTACGAGCAGTACTTC. Residues: CASSTTGTDRPPYEQYF. Together with reference TRBV18 and TRBJ2-7, the CDR3 gives the full variable domain: NAGVMQNPRHLVRRRGQEARLRCSPMKGHSHVYWYRQLPEEGLKFMVYLQKENIIDESGMPKERFSAEFPKEGPSILRIQQVVRGDSAAYFCASSTTGTDRPPYEQYFGPGTRLTVT.

J is TRBJ2-3 and V is TRBV19, with 8 bases matching TRBD2. CDR1 and CDR2 (germline): LNHDA, SQIVND (reference sequence). This CDR3 has 15 amino acids. V lost 3 bases to trimming and J lost 3 bases; unmatched junction nucleotides: 5. The CDR3 DNA sequence: TGTGCCAGTAGTATGGCGGGGGGCGGGACAGATACGCAGTATTTT. It translates to CASSMAGGGTDTQYF.

The V call is TRBV21-1, the J call TRBJ1-1. TRBV21-1 is recorded as a pseudogene. CDR3 length: 15 amino acids. The CDR3, as DNA: TGTGCCAGCAGCAAAGTGTGCGGGGGCGAGCTTGAAGCTTTCTTT. Translating it yields CASSKVCGGELEAFF.

This chain connects TRBV12-3 or TRBV12-4 to TRBJ1-1; D perhaps matches TRBD1 (5 bases). This CDR3 contains 13 residues. V lost 7 bases and J 1 base, leaving 10 bases between the germline ends. The CDR3 here is CASTRQPNTEAFF. CDR3 coding DNA: TGTGCCAGCACTCGACAGCCGAACACTGAAGCTTTCTTT.

CDR3 nucleotides: TGTGCCAGCAGTTCTGGACAGAATTGGGAGCCCCAGCATTTT. It yields the protein CASSSGQNWEPQHF. The chain recombines TRBV6-2 or TRBV6-3 with TRBJ1-5; possibly TRBD1 for D (6 bases). CDR1 MNHEY and CDR2 SVGEGT come from the germline V gene. The CDR3 has 14 amino acids. The V end was cut by 4 bases, the J end by 8 bases, with 15 bases between.

The V gene is TRBV3-1 (or the pseudogene TRBV3-2), the J gene TRBJ2-3, with D possibly matching TRBD1 (6 bases). The germline gives CDR1 LGHDT, CDR2 YNNKEL (reference sequence). There are 15 residues in the CDR3. V lost 4 bases and J lost 1, with 12 bases in between. This CDR3 is CASSPNRARTDTQYF. The CDR3 DNA is TGTGCCAGCAGCCCTAACAGGGCACGCACAGATACGCAGTATTTT.

The CDR3 DNA sequence: TGTGCCAGCAGCTATCCGGGACTCAACACCGGGGAGCTGTTTTTT. This codes for CASSYPGLNTGELFF. V gene TRBV9 combines with J gene TRBJ2-2, with D maybe TRBD2 (6 bases). This CDR3 has 15 amino acids. Trimming left V 4 bases short and J 2 bases short, with 12 bases between. The germline CDR1 and CDR2 sequences are SGDLS and YYNGEE.

The CDR3 is CASSEGIAGALSGELFF. The CDR3 nucleotides read TGTGCCAGCAGTGAAGGCATAGCGGGAGCTTTATCCGGGGAGCTGTTTTTT. The V gene is TRBV2, the J gene TRBJ2-2; TRBD2 aligns across 9 bases. Trimming removed 1 base from V and 6 bases from J; junction bases left unmatched: 9. Germline loops: CDR1 SNHLY, CDR2 FYNNEI. This CDR3 is built from 17 residues.

The V and J genes are TRBV9 and TRBJ1-4, with 8 bases aligning to TRBD1. Looked up from germline, CDR1 is SGDLS and CDR2 is YYNGEE. The CDR3 contains 13 residues. J was trimmed by 8 bases and V by 3 bases; bases with no gene match: 3. Here the CDR3 DNA reads TGTGCCAGCAGCGGAGGACAGGGCGAAAAACTGTTTTTT. Translating gives CASSGGQGEKLFF. Filled out from reference TRBV9 and TRBJ1-4, the complete variable domain reads DSGVTQTPKHLITATGQRVTLRCSPRSGDLSVYWYQQSLDQGLQFLIQYYNGEERAKGNILERFSAQQFPDLHSELNLSSLELGDSALYFCASSGGQGEKLFFGSGTQLSVL.

This clone appeared once. V usage is TRBV6-2 or TRBV6-3 and J usage is TRBJ1-2, with 8 bases that match TRBD1. CDR1 is MNHEY and CDR2 is SVGEGT in the germline V gene. Trimming at V came to 5 bases and at J to 7 bases, leaving 12 bases not matched to a gene. The CDR3 sequence is 15 residues long. In DNA, the CDR3 is TGTGCCAGCAGTCTTCGATCAGGGGGCTCTGGTGGCTACACCTTC. This gives the protein CASSLRSGGSGGYTF.

V is TRBV11-3 and J is TRBJ2-3; 10 nucleotides line up with TRBD2. Trimming removed 2 bases from V and 6 bases from J; junction bases left unmatched: 2. CDR1 is SGHNT and CDR2 is YENEEA in the germline V gene. CDR3 length equals 14 residues. This CDR3 reads CASSLISGRDTQYF. CDR3 nucleotide sequence: TGTGCCAGCAGCTTAATTAGCGGGAGGGATACGCAGTATTTT.

The chain links TRBV9 to TRBJ2-3; the match to TRBD1 covers 9 bases. V shed 3 bases, J shed 6 bases, and the junction held 5 bases outside the gene matches. Germline values: CDR1 SGDLS, CDR2 YYNGEE. The CDR3 is 14 amino acids. CDR3 nucleotide sequence: TGTGCCAGCAGCGCCGGGACAGGGAAGGATACGCAGTATTTT. Residues: CASSAGTGKDTQYF.

This sequence joins TRBV28 and TRBJ1-2; TRBD1 agrees at 9 bases. The CDR3 runs to 15 residues. Germline CDR1 is MDHEN and CDR2 is SYDVKM. Trimming at V came to 2 bases and at J to 5 bases, leaving 6 bases not matched to a gene. In nucleotides, the CDR3 is TGTGCCAGCAGTTTAGCGACAGGGGGGTCGTATGGCTACACCTTC. It specifies CASSLATGGSYGYTF.

The chain recombines TRBV28 with TRBJ1-4; 11 nucleotides line up with TRBD1. V dropped 3 bases and J dropped 6; count of bases not matched to a gene: 15. CDR1 is MDHEN, CDR2 SYDVKM, per germline. This CDR3 contains 19 residues. As DNA, the CDR3 is TGTGCCAGCAGTTTTACTGGAGGGACAGGGGGTGTTTTGGATGAAAAACTGTTTTTT. Translating gives CASSFTGGTGGVLDEKLFF.

CDR3 coding DNA: TGTGCCTGGAGTGTACAGGGGGTGGACGAGCAGTACTTC. Translation gives CAWSVQGVDEQYF. The rearrangement uses TRBV30 and TRBJ2-7; 8 bases match TRBD1. The CDR3 sequence is 13 residues long. J lost 5 bases, V lost 0 bases, and 3 bases had no gene match. Per the germline V gene, CDR1 is GTSNPN and CDR2 is SVGIG (reference sequence).

The chain couples TRBV4-3 to TRBJ2-7; TRBD1 aligns across 7 bases. J gave up 3 bases and V 0 bases, and 5 bases lay outside the gene matches. CDR3 size: 15 residues. The germline V gene has CDR1 LGHNA and CDR2 YSLEER. CDR3 sequence reads: CASSQDRRQGYEQYF. The CDR3 nucleotides are TGCGCCAGCAGCCAAGATCGGCGACAGGGCTACGAGCAGTACTTC.

The J gene is TRBJ1-1, the V gene TRBV9, with a weak D call TRBD1 (5 bases). The CDR3 runs 15 residues. V was trimmed by 4 bases and J by 7 bases, leaving 20 bases between them. The germline V gene has CDR1 SGDLS and CDR2 YYNGEE. The CDR3: CASSPGVASGGEAFF. The DNA of the CDR3 is TGTGCCAGCAGCCCGGGGGTAGCCTCGGGGGGTGAAGCTTTCTTT.

The chain carries TRBV5-6 and TRBJ1-5, with D possibly matching TRBD1 (6 bases). Germline values: CDR1 SGHDT, CDR2 YYEEEE. The V gene lost 5 bases and the J gene lost 1 base, with 19 bases spanning the gap. The CDR3 is 17 amino acids. The DNA of the CDR3 is TGTGCCAGCAGTAACCTAGGAGCCAGGGGCAGCAATCAGCCCCAGCATTTT. It codes for CASSNLGARGSNQPQHF.

V and J are TRBV10-1 and TRBJ2-3, with 13 bases that match TRBD2. V shed 10 bases and J 3 bases; nucleotides not matched to a gene: 10. The CDR3 sequence is 16 residues long. Germline values: CDR1 WNHNN, CDR2 SYGVQD (reference sequence). CDR3: CANAGTSGAVTDTQYF. DNA for the CDR3: TGCGCCAACGCCGGGACTAGCGGGGCTGTTACAGATACGCAGTATTTT.

The V and J genes are TRBV7-9 and TRBJ2-3; the match to TRBD2 covers 8 bases. Germline CDR1 SEHNR, CDR2 FQNEAQ (reference sequence). CDR3 length equals 15 residues. The V gene end was trimmed by 2 bases and the J gene end by 7 bases; junction bases not matched to a gene: 8. The CDR3, as DNA: TGTGCCAGCAGCTTATCGGGGGGGGGCGGAAATACGCAGTATTTT. It codes for CASSLSGGGGNTQYF.

The chain combines TRBV24-1 with TRBJ2-3; no clear D. The ends were cut back, 1 base at V and 6 bases at J, with 13 bases in the middle. CDR1 and CDR2 from the germline V gene are KGHDR and SFDVKD. The length of the CDR3 is 15 residues. DNA for the CDR3: TGTGCCACCAGTGATTTCTCAGGCAGTAGGGATACGCAGTATTTT. Translating gives CATSDFSGSRDTQYF.

The DNA for the CDR3 is TGCAGCGTTCCTCGAAAGCATAGGGGAAATCCCCCCGAGCCCCAGCATTTT. Translated, it gives CSVPRKHRGNPPEPQHF. The genes are TRBV29-1 and TRBJ1-5; a possible D gene is TRBD1 (5 bases). V was clipped by 5 bases and J by 8 bases, with 28 bases between them. Germline V gene data show CDR1 as SQVTM and CDR2 as ANQGSEA. The CDR3 is made up of 17 amino acids.

This clone was recorded a few times. In DNA, the CDR3 is TGTGCCAGCAGTGACGACAACCTGGCCTACGAGCAGTACTTC. It translates to CASSDDNLAYEQYF. The J gene is TRBJ2-7, the V gene TRBV6-2 or TRBV6-3; no definite D call. Trimming stripped 5 bases from V and 2 bases from J, with 13 bases between. Germline V gene lookup returns CDR1 MNHEY and CDR2 SVGEGT. The CDR3 has 14 residues.